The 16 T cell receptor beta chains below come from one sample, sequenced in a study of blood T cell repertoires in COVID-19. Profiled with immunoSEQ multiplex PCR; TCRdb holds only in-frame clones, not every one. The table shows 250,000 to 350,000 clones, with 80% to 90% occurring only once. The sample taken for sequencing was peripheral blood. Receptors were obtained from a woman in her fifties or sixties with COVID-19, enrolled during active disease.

Here the CDR3 reads CASSPPGREKLFF. The CDR3 DNA follows: TGTGCCAGCAGCCCCCCGGGTCGCGAAAAACTGTTTTTT. The V call is TRBV7-9, the J call TRBJ1-4; unclear D gene. Germline V CDR1 and CDR2: SEHNR, FQNEAQ (reference sequence). Between the trimmed V and J ends, which lost 5 bases and 8 bases, there was a span of 12 bases. The CDR3 length is 13 residues.

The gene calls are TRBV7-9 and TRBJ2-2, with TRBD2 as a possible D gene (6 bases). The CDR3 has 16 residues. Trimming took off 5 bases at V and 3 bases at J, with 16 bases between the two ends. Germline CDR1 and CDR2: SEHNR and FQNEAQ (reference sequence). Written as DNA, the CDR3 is TGTGCCAGCAGCCCTTGGGGGGAGAGGGACACCGGGGAGCTGTTTTTT. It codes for CASSPWGERDTGELFF. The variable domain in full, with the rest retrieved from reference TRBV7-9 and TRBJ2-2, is DTGVSQNPRHKITKRGQNVTFRCDPISEHNRLYWYRQTLGQGPEFLTYFQNEAQLEKSRLLSDRFSAERPKGSFSTLEIQRTEQGDSAMYLCASSPWGERDTGELFFGEGSRLTVL.

Here the CDR3 reads CASSRDRGSYNEQFF. The CDR3 nucleotides are TGTGCCAGCAGCCGGGACAGGGGATCCTACAATGAGCAGTTCTTC. The chain is built from TRBV2 and TRBJ2-1; TRBD1 aligns across 10 bases. V lost 6 bases to trimming and J lost 1 base; unmatched junction nucleotides: 3. Per the germline V gene, CDR1 is SNHLY and CDR2 is FYNNEI. This CDR3 region has 15 residues. Full variable domain (remainder filled in from reference TRBV2 and TRBJ2-1): EPEVTQTPSHQVTQMGQEVILRCVPISNHLYFYWYRQILGQKVEFLVSFYNNEISEKSEIFDDQFSVERPDGSNFTLKIRSTKLEDSAMYFCASSRDRGSYNEQFFGPGTRLTVL.

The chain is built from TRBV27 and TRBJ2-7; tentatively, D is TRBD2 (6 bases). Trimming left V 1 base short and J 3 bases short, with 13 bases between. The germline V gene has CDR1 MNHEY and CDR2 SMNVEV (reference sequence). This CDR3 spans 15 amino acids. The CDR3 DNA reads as TGTGCCAGCAGTTTATTTGTAGGAGGGTTCTACGAGCAGTACTTC. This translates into CASSLFVGGFYEQYF.

CDR3 amino acids: CASRGPLGAGELFF. The CDR3 nucleotides read TGTGCCAGCAGGGGCCCCCTGGGAGCCGGGGAGCTGTTTTTT. V is TRBV7-2 and J is TRBJ2-2, with D possibly being TRBD2 (5 bases). Trimming pared 6 bases from V and 6 bases from J, leaving 14 bases between. The CDR3 covers 14 residues. The germline gives CDR1 SGHTA, CDR2 FQGNSA. Looking up the rest from reference TRBV7-2 and TRBJ2-2 gives the full variable domain: GAGVSQSPSNKVTEKGKDVELRCDPISGHTALYWYRQSLGQGLEFLIYFQGNSAPDKSGLPSDRFSAERTGGSVSTLTIQRTQQEDSAVYLCASRGPLGAGELFFGEGSRLTVL.

CDR3 in DNA: TGTGCCACCAGTGAAAGCGACAGAAGTAACACTGAAGCTTTCTTT. Encoded protein: CATSESDRSNTEAFF. The J gene is TRBJ1-1, the V gene TRBV24-1, with D possibly being TRBD1 (5 bases). The CDR3 sequence is 15 residues long. Deletions cut 4 bases from V and 2 bases from J, with 13 bases between. Germline loops: CDR1 KGHDR, CDR2 SFDVKD.

The CDR3 spells CASSLGGTGSYVAFF. CDR3 DNA sequence: TGCGCCAGCAGCTTGGGGGGGACAGGTTCGTACGTAGCTTTCTTT. The rearrangement joins TRBV5-1 to TRBJ1-1, with TRBD1 matching over 8 bases. Germline V gene sequence: CDR1 SGHRS, CDR2 YFSETQ. The trim removed 0 bases at V and 10 bases at J, leaving 11 bases unmatched. The CDR3 length is 15 residues.

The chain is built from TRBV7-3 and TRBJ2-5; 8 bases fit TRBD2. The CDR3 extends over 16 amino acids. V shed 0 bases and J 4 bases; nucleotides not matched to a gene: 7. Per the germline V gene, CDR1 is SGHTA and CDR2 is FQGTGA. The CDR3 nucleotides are TGTGCCAGCAGCTTAACGTTGCGGGGGGCTGCAGAGACCCAGTACTTC. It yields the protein CASSLTLRGAAETQYF.

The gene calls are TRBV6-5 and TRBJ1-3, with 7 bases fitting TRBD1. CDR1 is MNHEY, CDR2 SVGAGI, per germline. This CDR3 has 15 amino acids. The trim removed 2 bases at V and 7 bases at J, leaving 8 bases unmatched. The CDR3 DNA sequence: TGTGCCAGCAGTTACGACAGGGTTAAACGGAACACCATATATTTT. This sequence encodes CASSYDRVKRNTIYF.

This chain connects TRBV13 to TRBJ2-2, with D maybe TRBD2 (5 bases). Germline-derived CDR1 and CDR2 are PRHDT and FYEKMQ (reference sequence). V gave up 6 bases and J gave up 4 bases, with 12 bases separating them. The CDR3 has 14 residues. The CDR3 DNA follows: TGTGCCAGCAGGGATCCGGGAAGCACCGGGGAGCTGTTTTTT. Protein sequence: CASRDPGSTGELFF.

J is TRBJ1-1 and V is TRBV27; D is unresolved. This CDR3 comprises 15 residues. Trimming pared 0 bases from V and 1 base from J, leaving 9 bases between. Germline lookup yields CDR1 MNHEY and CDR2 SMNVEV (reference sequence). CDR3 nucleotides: TGTGCCAGCAGTTTATCGGCCGGGTCGAACACTGAAGCTTTCTTT. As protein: CASSLSAGSNTEAFF.

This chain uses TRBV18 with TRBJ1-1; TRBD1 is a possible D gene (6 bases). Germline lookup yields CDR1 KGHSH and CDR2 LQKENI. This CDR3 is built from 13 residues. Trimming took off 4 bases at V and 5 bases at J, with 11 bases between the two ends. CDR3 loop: CASSLNTGTEAFF. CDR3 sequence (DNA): TGTGCCAGCTCACTAAATACAGGGACTGAAGCTTTCTTT. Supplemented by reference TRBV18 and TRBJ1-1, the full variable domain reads NAGVMQNPRHLVRRRGQEARLRCSPMKGHSHVYWYRQLPEEGLKFMVYLQKENIIDESGMPKERFSAEFPKEGPSILRIQQVVRGDSAAYFCASSLNTGTEAFFGQGTRLTVV.

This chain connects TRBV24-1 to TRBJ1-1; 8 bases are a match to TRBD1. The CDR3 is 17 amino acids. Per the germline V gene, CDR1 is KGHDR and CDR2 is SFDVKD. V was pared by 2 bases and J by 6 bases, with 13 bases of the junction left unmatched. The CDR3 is CATSDSRLTGDESEAFF. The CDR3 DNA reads TGTGCCACCAGTGATTCGCGACTGACAGGGGATGAGTCTGAAGCTTTCTTT.

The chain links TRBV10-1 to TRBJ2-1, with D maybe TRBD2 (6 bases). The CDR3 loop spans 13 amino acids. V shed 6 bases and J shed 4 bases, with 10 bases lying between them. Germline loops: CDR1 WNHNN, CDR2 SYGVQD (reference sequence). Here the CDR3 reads CASSRGEYNEQFF. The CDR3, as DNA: TGCGCCAGCAGCCGCGGGGAATACAATGAGCAGTTCTTC.

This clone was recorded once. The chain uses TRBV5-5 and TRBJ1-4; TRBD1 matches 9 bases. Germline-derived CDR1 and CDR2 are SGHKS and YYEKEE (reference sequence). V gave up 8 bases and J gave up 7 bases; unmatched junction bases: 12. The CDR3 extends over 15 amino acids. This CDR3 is CASGDRGLTGEKLFF. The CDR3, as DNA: TGTGCCAGTGGTGACAGGGGGTTGACAGGTGAAAAACTGTTTTTT.

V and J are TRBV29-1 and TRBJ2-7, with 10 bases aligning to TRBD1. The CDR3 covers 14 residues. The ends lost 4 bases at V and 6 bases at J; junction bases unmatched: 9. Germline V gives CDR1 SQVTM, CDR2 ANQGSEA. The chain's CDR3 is CSVGRQGAIPEQYF. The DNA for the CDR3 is TGCAGCGTTGGTCGACAGGGGGCAATACCCGAGCAGTACTTC.